This T cell receptor beta chain emerged from a study of shared T cell receptors in the human thymus. Trimming stripped 0 bases from V and 6 bases from J, with 6 bases between. The germline CDR1 and CDR2 sequences are KGHSH and LQKENI. The CDR3 is 13 amino acids. Produced via immunoSEQ multiplex PCR; TCRdb's table is partial and in-frame only. This table holds about 660,000 clones, around 87% found once. These sequences were also reported in another study, on human thymus T cells. According to that study: Resections that were taken during corrective heart surgery supplied the thymus tissue. Gene usage for V and J segments appeared biased in thymic and blood repertoires.

The sequencing sample was made of thymocytes. This TCR was recovered from a boy in the first two years of life with a congenital heart defect. This chain joins TRBV18 and TRBJ2-1, with D maybe TRBD2 (6 bases). In DNA, the CDR3 is TGTGCCAGCTCACCACCCGGGGGCAATGAGCAGTTCTTC. It codes for CASSPPGGNEQFF.